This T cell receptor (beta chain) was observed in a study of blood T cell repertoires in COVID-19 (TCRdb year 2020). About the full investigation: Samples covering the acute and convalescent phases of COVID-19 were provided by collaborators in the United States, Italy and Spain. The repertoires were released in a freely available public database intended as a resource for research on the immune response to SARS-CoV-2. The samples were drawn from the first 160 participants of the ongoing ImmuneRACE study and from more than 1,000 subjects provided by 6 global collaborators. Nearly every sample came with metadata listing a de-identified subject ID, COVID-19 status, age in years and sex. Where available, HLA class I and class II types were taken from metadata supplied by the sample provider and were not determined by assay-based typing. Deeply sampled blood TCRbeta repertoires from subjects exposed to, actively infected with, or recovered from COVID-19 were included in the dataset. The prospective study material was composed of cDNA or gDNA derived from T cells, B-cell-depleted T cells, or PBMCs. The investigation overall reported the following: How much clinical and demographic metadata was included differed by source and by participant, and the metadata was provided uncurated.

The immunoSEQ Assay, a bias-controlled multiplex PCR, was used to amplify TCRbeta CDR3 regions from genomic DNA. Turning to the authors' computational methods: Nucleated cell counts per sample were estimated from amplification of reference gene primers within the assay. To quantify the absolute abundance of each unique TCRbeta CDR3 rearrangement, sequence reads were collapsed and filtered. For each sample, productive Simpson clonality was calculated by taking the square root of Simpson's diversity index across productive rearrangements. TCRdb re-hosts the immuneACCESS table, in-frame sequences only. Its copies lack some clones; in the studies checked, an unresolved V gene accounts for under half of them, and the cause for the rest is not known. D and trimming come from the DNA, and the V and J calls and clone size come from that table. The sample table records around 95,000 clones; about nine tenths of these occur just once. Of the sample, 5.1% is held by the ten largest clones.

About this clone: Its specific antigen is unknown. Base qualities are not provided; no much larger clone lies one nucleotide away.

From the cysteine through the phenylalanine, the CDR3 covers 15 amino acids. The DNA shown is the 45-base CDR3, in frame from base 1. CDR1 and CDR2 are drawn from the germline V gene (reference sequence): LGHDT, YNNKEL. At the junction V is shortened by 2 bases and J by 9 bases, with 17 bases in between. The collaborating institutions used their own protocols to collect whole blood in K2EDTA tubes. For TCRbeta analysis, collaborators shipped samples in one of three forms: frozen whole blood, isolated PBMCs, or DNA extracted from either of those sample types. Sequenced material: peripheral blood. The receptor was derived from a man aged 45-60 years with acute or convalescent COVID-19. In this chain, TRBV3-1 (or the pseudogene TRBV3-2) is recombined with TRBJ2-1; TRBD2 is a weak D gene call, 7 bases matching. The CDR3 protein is CASSQNGGPSTEQFF. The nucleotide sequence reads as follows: TGTGCCAGCAGCCAAAACGGGGGGCCTTCCACTGAGCAGTTCTTC.